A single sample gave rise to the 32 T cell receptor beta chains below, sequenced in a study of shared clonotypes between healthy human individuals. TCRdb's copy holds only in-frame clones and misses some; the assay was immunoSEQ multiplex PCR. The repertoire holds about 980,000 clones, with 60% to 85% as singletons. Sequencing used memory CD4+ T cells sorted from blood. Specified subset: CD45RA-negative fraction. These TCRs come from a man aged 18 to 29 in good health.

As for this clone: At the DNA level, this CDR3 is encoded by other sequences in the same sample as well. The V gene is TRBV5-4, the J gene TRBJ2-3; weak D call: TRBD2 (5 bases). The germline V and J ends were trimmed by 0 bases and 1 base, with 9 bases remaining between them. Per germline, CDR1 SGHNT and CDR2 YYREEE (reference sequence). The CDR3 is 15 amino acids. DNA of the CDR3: TGTGCCAGCAGCTTGGATGGAGGTGGCACAGATACGCAGTATTTT. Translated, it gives CASSLDGGGTDTQYF.

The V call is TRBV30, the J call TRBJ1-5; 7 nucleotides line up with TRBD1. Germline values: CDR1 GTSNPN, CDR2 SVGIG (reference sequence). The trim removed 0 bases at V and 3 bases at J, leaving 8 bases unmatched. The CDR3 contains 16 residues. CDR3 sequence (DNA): TGTGCCTGGAGTGTACGGGGGACAGCGTTCAATCAGCCCCAGCATTTT. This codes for CAWSVRGTAFNQPQHF.

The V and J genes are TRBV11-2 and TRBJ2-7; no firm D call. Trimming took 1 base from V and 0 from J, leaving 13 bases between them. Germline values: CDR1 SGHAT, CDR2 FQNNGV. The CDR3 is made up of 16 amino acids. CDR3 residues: CASSLGGSAVSYEQYF. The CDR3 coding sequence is TGTGCCAGCAGCTTAGGAGGATCGGCTGTCTCCTACGAGCAGTACTTC. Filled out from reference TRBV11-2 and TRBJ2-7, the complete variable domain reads EAGVAQSPRYKIIEKRQSVAFWCNPISGHATLYWYQQILGQGPKLLIQFQNNGVVDDSQLPKDRFSAERLKGVDSTLKIQPAKLEDSAVYLCASSLGGSAVSYEQYFGPGTRLTVT.

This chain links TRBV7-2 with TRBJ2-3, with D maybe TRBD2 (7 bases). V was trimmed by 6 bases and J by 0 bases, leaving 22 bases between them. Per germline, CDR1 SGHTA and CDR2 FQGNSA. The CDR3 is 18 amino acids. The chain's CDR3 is CASRASGQKVASTDTQYF. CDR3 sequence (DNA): TGTGCCAGCAGGGCTAGCGGACAGAAGGTGGCTAGCACAGATACGCAGTATTTT.

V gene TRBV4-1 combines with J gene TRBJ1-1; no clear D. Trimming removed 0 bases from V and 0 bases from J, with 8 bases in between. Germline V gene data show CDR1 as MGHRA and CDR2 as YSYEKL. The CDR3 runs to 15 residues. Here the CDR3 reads CASSQDGTVNTEAFF. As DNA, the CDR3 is TGCGCCAGCAGCCAAGATGGAACGGTGAACACTGAAGCTTTCTTT.

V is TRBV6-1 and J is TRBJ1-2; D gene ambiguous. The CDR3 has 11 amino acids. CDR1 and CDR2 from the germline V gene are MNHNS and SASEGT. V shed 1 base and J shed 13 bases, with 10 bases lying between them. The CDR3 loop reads CASSEENRGTF. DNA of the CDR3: TGTGCCAGCAGTGAAGAAAACCGGGGCACCTTC.

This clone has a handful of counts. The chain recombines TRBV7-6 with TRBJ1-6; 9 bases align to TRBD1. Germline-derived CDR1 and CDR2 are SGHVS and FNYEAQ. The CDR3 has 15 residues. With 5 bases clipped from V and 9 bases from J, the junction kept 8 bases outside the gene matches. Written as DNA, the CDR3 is TGTGCCAGCAGCCCGGGACAGGGAGTAAGTTCACCCCTCCACTTT. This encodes CASSPGQGVSSPLHF.

The CDR3 bases are TGTGCCAGCACCCCGGATCGGGGGCGGGAGGGATTTGGCTACGAGCAGTACTTC. Its protein product is CASTPDRGREGFGYEQYF. The chain uses TRBV5-6 and TRBJ2-7; 9 positions agree with TRBD2. This CDR3 comprises 18 residues. CDR1 and CDR2 (germline): SGHDT, YYEEEE. With 6 bases clipped from V and 3 bases from J, the junction kept 19 bases outside the gene matches.

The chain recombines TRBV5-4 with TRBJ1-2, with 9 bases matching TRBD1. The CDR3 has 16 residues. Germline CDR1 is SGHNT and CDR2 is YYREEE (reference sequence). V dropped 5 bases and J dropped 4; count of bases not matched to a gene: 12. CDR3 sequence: CASSTEGKTGGYGYTF. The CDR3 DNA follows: TGTGCCAGCAGTACTGAGGGAAAGACAGGGGGCTATGGCTACACCTTC.

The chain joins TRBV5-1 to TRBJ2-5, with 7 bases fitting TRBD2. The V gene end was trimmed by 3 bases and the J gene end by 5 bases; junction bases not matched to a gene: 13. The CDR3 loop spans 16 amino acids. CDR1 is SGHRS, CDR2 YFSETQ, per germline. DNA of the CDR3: TGCGCCAGCAGCTCACAAGTGCTAGCGGTCAGGGAGACCCAGTACTTC. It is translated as CASSSQVLAVRETQYF.

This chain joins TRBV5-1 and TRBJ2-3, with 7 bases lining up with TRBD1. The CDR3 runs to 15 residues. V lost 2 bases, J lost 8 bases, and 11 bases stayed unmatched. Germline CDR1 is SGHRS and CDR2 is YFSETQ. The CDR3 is CASSLRQGQDATQYF. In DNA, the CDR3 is TGCGCCAGCAGCTTAAGACAGGGCCAGGACGCTACGCAGTATTTT.

The chain's CDR3 is CASSYAIRDYEQYF. The CDR3 DNA sequence: TGTGCCAGCAGTTACGCGATACGGGACTACGAGCAGTACTTC. J is TRBJ2-7 and V is TRBV6-5, with a possible D match to TRBD2 (5 bases). Looked up from germline, CDR1 is MNHEY and CDR2 is SVGAGI. The CDR3 totals 14 residues. The V end lost 2 bases, the J end lost 3 bases, and 11 bases lay between the germline ends.

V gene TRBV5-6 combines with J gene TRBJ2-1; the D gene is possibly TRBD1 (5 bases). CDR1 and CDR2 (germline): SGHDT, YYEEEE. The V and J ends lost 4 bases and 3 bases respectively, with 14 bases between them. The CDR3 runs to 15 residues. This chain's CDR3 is CASSTTENFYNEQFF. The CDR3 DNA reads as TGTGCCAGCAGCACGACAGAGAACTTCTACAATGAGCAGTTCTTC. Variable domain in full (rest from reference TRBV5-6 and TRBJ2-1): DAGVTQSPTHLIKTRGQQVTLRCSPKSGHDTVSWYQQALGQGPQFIFQYYEEEERQRGNFPDRFSGHQFPNYSSELNVNALLLGDSALYLCASSTTENFYNEQFFGPGTRLTVL.

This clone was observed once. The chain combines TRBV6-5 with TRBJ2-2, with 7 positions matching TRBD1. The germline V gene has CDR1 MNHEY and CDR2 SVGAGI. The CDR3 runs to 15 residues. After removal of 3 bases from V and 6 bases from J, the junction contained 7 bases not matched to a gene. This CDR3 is CASSYSSTGPGELFF. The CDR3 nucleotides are TGTGCCAGCAGTTATTCCTCGACAGGGCCCGGGGAGCTGTTTTTT.

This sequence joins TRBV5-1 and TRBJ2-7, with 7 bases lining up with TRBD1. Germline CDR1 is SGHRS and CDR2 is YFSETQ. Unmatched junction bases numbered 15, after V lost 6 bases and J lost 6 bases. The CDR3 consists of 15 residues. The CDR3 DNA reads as TGCGCCAGCACCATAATCCCAGTAACAGGGGCCGAGCAGTACTTC. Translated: CASTIIPVTGAEQYF.

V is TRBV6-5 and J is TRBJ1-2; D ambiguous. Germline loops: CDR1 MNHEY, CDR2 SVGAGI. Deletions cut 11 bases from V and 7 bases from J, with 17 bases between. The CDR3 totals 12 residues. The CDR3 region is CAARVASGGYTF. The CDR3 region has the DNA TGTGCCGCACGTGTGGCCTCGGGTGGCTACACCTTC.

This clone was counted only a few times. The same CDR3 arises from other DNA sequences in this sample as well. The DNA of the CDR3 is TGTGCCAGCAGCCTCCGAGAGGGTCAGCCCCAGCATTTT. Its protein is CASSLREGQPQHF. The rearrangement uses TRBV28 and TRBJ1-5; D gene unclear. Germline assignment: CDR1 MDHEN and CDR2 SYDVKM. V lost 6 bases and J 6 bases, leaving 12 bases between the germline ends. This CDR3 has 13 amino acids.

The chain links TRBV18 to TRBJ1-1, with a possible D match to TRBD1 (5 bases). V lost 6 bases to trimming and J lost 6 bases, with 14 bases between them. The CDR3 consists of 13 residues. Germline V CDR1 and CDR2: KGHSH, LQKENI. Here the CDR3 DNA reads TGTGCCAGCTCCCCTGGACATGAGGCTGAAGCTTTCTTT. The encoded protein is CASSPGHEAEAFF.

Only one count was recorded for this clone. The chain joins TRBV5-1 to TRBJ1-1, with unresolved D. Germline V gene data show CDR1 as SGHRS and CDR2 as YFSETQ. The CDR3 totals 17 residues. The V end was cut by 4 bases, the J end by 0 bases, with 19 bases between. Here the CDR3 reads CASSPIFVSGMNTEAFF. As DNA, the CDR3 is TGCGCCAGCAGCCCGATATTCGTATCAGGCATGAACACTGAAGCTTTCTTT. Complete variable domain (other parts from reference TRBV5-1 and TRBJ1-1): KAGVTQTPRYLIKTRGQQVTLSCSPISGHRSVSWYQQTPGQGLQFLFEYFSETQRNKGNFPGRFSGRQFSNSRSEMNVSTLELGDSALYLCASSPIFVSGMNTEAFFGQGTRLTVV.

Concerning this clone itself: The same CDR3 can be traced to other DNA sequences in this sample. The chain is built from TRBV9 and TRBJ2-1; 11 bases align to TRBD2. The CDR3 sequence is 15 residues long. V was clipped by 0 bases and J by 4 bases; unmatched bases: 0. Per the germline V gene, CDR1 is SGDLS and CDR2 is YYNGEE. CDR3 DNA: TGTGCCAGCAGCGTAGGACTAGCGGGGTACAATGAGCAGTTCTTC. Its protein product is CASSVGLAGYNEQFF.

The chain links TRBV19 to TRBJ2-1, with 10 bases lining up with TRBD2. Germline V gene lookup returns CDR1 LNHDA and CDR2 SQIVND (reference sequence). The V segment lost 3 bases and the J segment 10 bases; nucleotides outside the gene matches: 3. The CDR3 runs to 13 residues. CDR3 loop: CASSIDSGGEQFF. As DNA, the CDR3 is TGTGCCAGTAGTATTGATAGCGGGGGGGAGCAGTTCTTC.

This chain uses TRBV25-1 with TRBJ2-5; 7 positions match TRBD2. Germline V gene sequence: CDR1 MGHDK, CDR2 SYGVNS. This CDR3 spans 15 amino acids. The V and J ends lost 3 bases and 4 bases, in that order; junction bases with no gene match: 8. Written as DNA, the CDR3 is TGTGCCAGCAGTGATATGCGGCGGGAGAGAGAGACCCAGTACTTC. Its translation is CASSDMRRERETQYF.

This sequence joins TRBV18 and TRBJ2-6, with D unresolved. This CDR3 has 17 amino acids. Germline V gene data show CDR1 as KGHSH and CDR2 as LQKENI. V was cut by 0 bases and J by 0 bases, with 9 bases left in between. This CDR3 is CASSPPFAYSGANVLTF. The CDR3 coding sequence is TGTGCCAGCTCACCACCATTTGCTTACTCTGGGGCCAACGTCCTGACTTTC.

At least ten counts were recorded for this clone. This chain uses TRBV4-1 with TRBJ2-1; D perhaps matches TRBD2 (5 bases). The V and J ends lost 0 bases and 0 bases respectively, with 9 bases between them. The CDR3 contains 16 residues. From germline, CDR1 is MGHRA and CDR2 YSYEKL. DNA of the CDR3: TGCGCCAGCAGCCAAGATCAAGCGGTCTCCTACAATGAGCAGTTCTTC. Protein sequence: CASSQDQAVSYNEQFF.

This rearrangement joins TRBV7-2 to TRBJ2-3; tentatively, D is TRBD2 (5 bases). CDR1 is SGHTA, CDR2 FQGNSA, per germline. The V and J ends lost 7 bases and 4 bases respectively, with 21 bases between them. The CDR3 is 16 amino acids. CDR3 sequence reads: CASTPFPASRPDTQYF. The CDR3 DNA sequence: TGTGCCAGCACCCCCTTCCCGGCTAGCAGACCAGATACGCAGTATTTT. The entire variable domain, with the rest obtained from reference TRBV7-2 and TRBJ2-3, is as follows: GAGVSQSPSNKVTEKGKDVELRCDPISGHTALYWYRQSLGQGLEFLIYFQGNSAPDKSGLPSDRFSAERTGGSVSTLTIQRTQQEDSAVYLCASTPFPASRPDTQYFGPGTRLTVL.

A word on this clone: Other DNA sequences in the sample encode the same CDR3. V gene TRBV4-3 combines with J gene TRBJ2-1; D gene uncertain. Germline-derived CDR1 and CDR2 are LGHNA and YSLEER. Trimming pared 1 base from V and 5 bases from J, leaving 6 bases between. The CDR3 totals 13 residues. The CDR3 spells CASSQGRNNEQFF. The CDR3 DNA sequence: TGCGCCAGCAGCCAAGGCAGGAACAATGAGCAGTTCTTC.

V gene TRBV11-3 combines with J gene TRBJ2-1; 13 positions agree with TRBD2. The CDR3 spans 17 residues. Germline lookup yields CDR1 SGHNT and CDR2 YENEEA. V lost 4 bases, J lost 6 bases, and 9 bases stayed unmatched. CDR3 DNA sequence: TGTGCCAGCAGCTCTAGGACTAGCGGGAGATCTTCCAATGAGCAGTTCTTC. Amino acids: CASSSRTSGRSSNEQFF.

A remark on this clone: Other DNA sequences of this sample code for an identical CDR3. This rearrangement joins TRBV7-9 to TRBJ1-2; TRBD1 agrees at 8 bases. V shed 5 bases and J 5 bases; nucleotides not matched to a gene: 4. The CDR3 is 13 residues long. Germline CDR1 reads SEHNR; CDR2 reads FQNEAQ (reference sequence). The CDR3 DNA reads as TGTGCCAGCAGCCCAGGGGGCGCTTATGGCTACACCTTC. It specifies CASSPGGAYGYTF.

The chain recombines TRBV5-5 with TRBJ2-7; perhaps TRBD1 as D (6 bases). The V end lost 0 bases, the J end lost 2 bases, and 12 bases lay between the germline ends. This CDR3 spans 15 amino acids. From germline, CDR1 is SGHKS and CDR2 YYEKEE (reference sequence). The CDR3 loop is CASSLGQVVTYEQYF. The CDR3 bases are TGTGCCAGCAGCTTGGGACAGGTGGTAACCTACGAGCAGTACTTC.

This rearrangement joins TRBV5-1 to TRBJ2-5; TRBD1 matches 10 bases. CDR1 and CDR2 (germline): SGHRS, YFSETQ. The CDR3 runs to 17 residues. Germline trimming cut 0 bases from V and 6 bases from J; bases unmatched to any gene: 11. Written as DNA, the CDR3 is TGCGCCAGCAGCTTGGAATTGGGAGGGACAGGGGCAAAGACCCAGTACTTC. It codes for CASSLELGGTGAKTQYF.

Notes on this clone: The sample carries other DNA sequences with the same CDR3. The CDR3 bases are TGTGCCTGGAGTGGTAGCACAGATACGCAGTATTTT. It yields the protein CAWSGSTDTQYF. V and J are TRBV30 and TRBJ2-3, with unresolved D. Germline CDR1 is GTSNPN and CDR2 is SVGIG (reference sequence). V lost 1 base, J lost 0 bases, and 2 bases lay in between. The CDR3 has 12 residues.

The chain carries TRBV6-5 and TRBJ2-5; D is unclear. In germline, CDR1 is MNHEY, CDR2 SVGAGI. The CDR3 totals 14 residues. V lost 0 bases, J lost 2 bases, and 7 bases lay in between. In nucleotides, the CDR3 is TGTGCCAGCAGTTACTCTTTGGGTCAAGAGACCCAGTACTTC. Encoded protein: CASSYSLGQETQYF.